Below, one TCR beta chain is given with its context. The antigen is undetermined. This entry is derived from a study of blood T cells in healthy people across ages. General observations from the study: Among long-lived donors, naive CD4+ cells were more numerous and diversity higher than in aged donors.

This CDR3 region has 21 residues. PCR was performed a second time for 7 to 11 cycles using a sample-barcoded 5' primer and a J-beta primer mix. Sequencing recovered at least 3 million CDR3-containing paired-end reads from each sample. In TCRdb, the 5' RACE reads were re-called with MiXCR into one record per CDR3 protein. The repertoire holds fewer than 900,000 distinct CDR3 sequences, with around 49% as singletons. No fewer than 6 million PBMCs went into each sample. Sample: blood. This chain joins TRBV21-1 and TRBJ2-6. TRBV21-1 is listed as a pseudogene. The TCR comes from a woman aged 60-75 years in good health. The CDR3 sequence: CASTSGGQAKRKPSGANVLTF. DNA for the CDR3: TGTGCCAGCACCTCTGGTGGGCAGGCCAAACGGAAGCCTTCTGGGGCCAACGTCCTGACTTTC.